The 6 T cell receptor beta chains below come from one sample, sequenced in a study of blood T cell repertoires in COVID-19. Assay: immunoSEQ multiplex PCR; the TCRdb copy retains only in-frame clones and omits some. There are roughly 240,000 clones in the sample; almost 85% occur only once, and more than 4.5% lies in the top ten. Material: peripheral blood. Receptors were obtained from a man aged 45-60 years with COVID-19, enrolled during active disease.

This clone was seen just once. The rearrangement links TRBV5-1 to TRBJ1-4, with 9 nucleotides matching TRBD1. Germline-derived CDR1 and CDR2 are SGHRS and YFSETQ. The CDR3 consists of 15 residues. J gave up 6 bases and V 0 bases, and 3 bases lay outside the gene matches. This chain's CDR3 is CASSLDGTGYEKLFF. CDR3 DNA sequence: TGCGCCAGCAGCTTGGATGGGACAGGGTATGAAAAACTGTTTTTT.

The V call is TRBV3-1 (or the pseudogene TRBV3-2), the J call TRBJ1-4, with TRBD1 as a possible D gene (5 bases). V was trimmed by 5 bases and J by 15 bases, leaving 16 bases between them. CDR3 length: 12 amino acids. From germline, CDR1 is LGHDT and CDR2 YNNKEL (reference sequence). The DNA for the CDR3 is TGTGCCAGCAGCTCGGGGGATCGGTGGGTGTTTTTT. It is translated as CASSSGDRWVFF.

This clone has just one count. This chain links TRBV11-3 with TRBJ2-3; D is undetermined. Deletions cut 1 base from V and 2 bases from J, with 7 bases between. The length of the CDR3 is 14 residues. The V gene's germline CDR1 is SGHNT and CDR2 YENEEA. DNA for the CDR3: TGTGCCAGCAGCTTAGGTAGTGACACAGATACGCAGTATTTT. Amino acids: CASSLGSDTDTQYF. Supplemented by reference TRBV11-3 and TRBJ2-3, the full variable domain reads EAGVVQSPRYKIIEKKQPVAFWCNPISGHNTLYWYLQNLGQGPELLIRYENEEAVDDSQLPKDRFSAERLKGVDSTLKIQPAELGDSAVYLCASSLGSDTDTQYFGPGTRLTVL.

The genes are TRBV6-1 and TRBJ1-2, with D unclear. There are 12 residues in the CDR3. The V gene lost 3 bases and the J gene lost 5 bases, with 7 bases spanning the gap. Germline V gene lookup returns CDR1 MNHNS and CDR2 SASEGT. Here the CDR3 DNA reads TGTGCCAGCAGTGACGGTGGTTATGGCTACACCTTC. Residues: CASSDGGYGYTF.

The rearrangement joins TRBV11-2 to TRBJ1-3, with 9 bases matching TRBD1. This CDR3 region has 17 residues. CDR1 is SGHAT and CDR2 is FQNNGV in the germline V gene. The V and J ends lost 5 bases and 3 bases, in that order; junction bases with no gene match: 11. CDR3 loop: CASSQKVTGGFGNTIYF. The CDR3 nucleotides are TGTGCCAGCAGCCAAAAGGTCACAGGGGGCTTTGGAAACACCATATATTTT.

This clone was seen repeatedly, ten times or more. The chain links TRBV15 to TRBJ1-1, with a tentative D call TRBD1 (5 bases). The germline V and J ends were trimmed by 0 bases and 8 bases, with 10 bases remaining between them. This CDR3 contains 13 residues. From germline, CDR1 is LNHNV and CDR2 YYDKDF (reference sequence). CDR3 amino acids: CATSREVWGEAFF. For the CDR3, the DNA is TGTGCCACCAGCAGAGAGGTGTGGGGCGAAGCTTTCTTT.